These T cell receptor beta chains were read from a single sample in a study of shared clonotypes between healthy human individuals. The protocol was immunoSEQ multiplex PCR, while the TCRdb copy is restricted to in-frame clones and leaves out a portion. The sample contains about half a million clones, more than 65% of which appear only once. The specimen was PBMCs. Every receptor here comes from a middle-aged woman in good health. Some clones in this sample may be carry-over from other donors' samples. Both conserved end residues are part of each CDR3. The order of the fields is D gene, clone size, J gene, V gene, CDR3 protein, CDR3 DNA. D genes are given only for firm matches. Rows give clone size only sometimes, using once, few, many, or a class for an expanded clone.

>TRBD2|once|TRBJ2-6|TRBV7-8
CASSSSPGLAGGSGANVLTF
TGTGCCAGCAGCTCGAGCCCAGGACTAGCGGGAGGCTCTGGGGCCAACGTCCTGACTTTC
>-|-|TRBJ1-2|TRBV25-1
CASKGMGYGYTF
TGTGCCAGCAAGGGGATGGGGTATGGCTACACCTTC
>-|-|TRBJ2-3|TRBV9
CASSVGASTDTQYF
TGTGCCAGCAGCGTAGGAGCAAGCACAGATACGCAGTATTTT
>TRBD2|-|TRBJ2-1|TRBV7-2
CASSSGLAGGREQFF
TGTGCCAGCAGCTCCGGACTAGCGGGAGGGCGGGAGCAGTTCTTC
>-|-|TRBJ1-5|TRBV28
CASSQGQFSNQPQHF
TGTGCCAGCAGTCAAGGACAGTTTAGCAATCAGCCCCAGCATTTT
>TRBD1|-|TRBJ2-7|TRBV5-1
CASSPDRAPYEQYF
TGCGCCAGCAGCCCGGACAGGGCCCCCTACGAGCAGTACTTC
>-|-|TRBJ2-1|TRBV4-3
CASSQTGRSSYNEQFF
TGCGCCAGCAGCCAAACGGGCCGGAGCTCCTACAATGAGCAGTTCTTC
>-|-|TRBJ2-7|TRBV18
CASSPGRTSYEQYF
TGTGCCAGCTCGCCGGGACGCACGTCCTACGAGCAGTACTTC
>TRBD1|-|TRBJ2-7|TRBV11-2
CASSLGDRGSEQYF
TGTGCCAGCAGCCTCGGGGACAGGGGGTCCGAGCAGTACTTC
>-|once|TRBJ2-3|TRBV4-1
CASSLTGSPRYF
TGCGCCAGCAGCCTCACCGGGTCCCCTCGGTATTTT
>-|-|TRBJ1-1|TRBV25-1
CASSGWNTEAFF
TGTGCCAGCAGTGGTTGGAACACTGAAGCTTTCTTT
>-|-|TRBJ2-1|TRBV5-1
CASSLGPEDNEQFF
TGCGCCAGCAGCTTGGGGCCGGAGGACAATGAGCAGTTCTTC
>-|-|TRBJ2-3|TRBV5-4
CASSLVLSTDTQYF
TGTGCCAGCAGCTTGGTCCTTAGCACAGATACGCAGTATTTT
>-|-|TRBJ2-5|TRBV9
CASSVGNSQETQYF
TGTGCCAGCAGCGTAGGTAATTCACAAGAGACCCAGTACTTC
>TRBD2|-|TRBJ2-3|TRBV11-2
CASSFNPGLAGVETQYF
TGTGCCAGCAGCTTCAATCCCGGACTAGCGGGAGTGGAAACGCAGTATTTT
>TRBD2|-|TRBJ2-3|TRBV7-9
CASSHRGLAANTQYF
TGTGCCAGCAGCCATAGAGGGCTAGCGGCGAATACGCAGTATTTT
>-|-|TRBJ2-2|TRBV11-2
CASSLEGWLNTGELFF
TGTGCCAGCAGCTTAGAGGGGTGGCTTAACACCGGGGAGCTGTTTTTT
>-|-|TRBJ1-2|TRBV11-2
CASSSLHRMTNYGYTF
TGTGCCAGCAGCTCCCTGCATAGGATGACGAACTATGGCTACACCTTC
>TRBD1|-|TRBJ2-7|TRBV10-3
CAISTDRAPEQYF
TGTGCCATCAGTACCGACAGGGCTCCTGAGCAGTACTTC
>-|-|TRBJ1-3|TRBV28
CASSLTSLGNTIYF
TGTGCCAGCAGTTTAACCAGTCTGGGGAACACCATATATTTT
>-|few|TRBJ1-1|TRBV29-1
CSGEDRFTEAFF
TGCAGCGGGGAGGACAGATTCACTGAAGCTTTCTTT
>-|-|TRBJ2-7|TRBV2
CASSEIRVYEQYF
TGTGCCAGCAGTGAGATAAGGGTCTACGAGCAGTACTTC
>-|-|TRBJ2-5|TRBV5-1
CASSPEGTIQETQYF
TGCGCCAGCAGCCCGGAGGGAACGATTCAAGAGACCCAGTACTTC
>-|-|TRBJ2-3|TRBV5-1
CASSLVVGTDTQYF
TGCGCCAGCAGCTTGGTTGTTGGCACAGATACGCAGTATTTT
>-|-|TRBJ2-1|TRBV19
CASSPGGGIFYEQFF
TGTGCCAGTAGCCCAGGGGGGGGTATTTTTTATGAGCAGTTCTTC
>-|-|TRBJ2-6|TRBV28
CASSLRAAGANVLTF
TGTGCCAGCAGTTTACGCGCAGCTGGGGCCAACGTCCTGACTTTC
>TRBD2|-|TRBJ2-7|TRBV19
CASSIDLLAGAGEQYF
TGTGCCAGTAGTATAGATCTCCTAGCGGGAGCGGGCGAGCAGTACTTC
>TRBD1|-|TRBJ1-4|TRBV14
CASSHHTGATNEKLFF
TGTGCCAGCAGCCATCACACAGGGGCAACTAATGAAAAACTGTTTTTT
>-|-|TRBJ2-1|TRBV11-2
CASSLGWTSHEQFF
TGTGCCAGCAGCTTAGGTTGGACGTCCCATGAGCAGTTCTTC
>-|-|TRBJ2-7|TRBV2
CASSETDYEQYF
TGTGCCAGCAGTGAGACCGACTACGAGCAGTACTTC
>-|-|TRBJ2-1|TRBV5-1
CASSPRGNNEQFF
TGCGCCAGCAGCCCTCGAGGAAACAATGAGCAGTTCTTC
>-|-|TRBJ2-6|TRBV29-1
CSSRTSGANVLTF
TGCAGTTCTAGAACCTCTGGGGCCAACGTCCTGACTTTC
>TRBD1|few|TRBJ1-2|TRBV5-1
CASSLEGQGETNYGYTF
TGCGCCAGCAGCTTGGAGGGACAGGGGGAGACTAACTATGGCTACACCTTC
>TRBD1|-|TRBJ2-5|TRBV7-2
CASSSRQGWGETQYF
TGTGCCAGCAGCTCAAGACAGGGTTGGGGGGAGACCCAGTACTTC
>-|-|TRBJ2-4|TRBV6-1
CASSATTGGAKNIQYF
TGTGCCAGCAGTGCCACTACTGGGGGAGCCAAAAACATTCAGTACTTC
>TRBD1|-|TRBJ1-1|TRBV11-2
CASSLARQGRAFF
TGTGCCAGCAGCTTAGCGAGACAGGGTAGAGCTTTCTTT
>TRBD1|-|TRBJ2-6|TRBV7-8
CASSPRTGGGSGANVLTF
TGTGCCAGCAGCCCCCGGACAGGGGGCGGCTCTGGGGCCAACGTCCTGACTTTC
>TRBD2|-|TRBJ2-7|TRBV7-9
CASSLDSGRAPEQYF
TGTGCCAGCAGCTTAGATAGCGGGAGGGCCCCCGAGCAGTACTTC
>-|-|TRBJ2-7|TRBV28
CASSFRASVPYEQYF
TGTGCCAGCAGTTTCAGAGCTAGCGTCCCCTACGAGCAGTACTTC
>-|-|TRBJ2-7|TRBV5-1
CASSLGTAEQYF
TGCGCCAGCAGCTTGGGGACAGCCGAGCAGTACTTC
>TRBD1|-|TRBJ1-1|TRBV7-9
CASSFSTGDKAFF
TGTGCCAGCAGCTTCTCAACAGGGGACAAAGCTTTCTTT
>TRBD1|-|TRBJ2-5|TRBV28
CASSLGQAQETQYF
TGTGCCAGCAGTTTAGGACAGGCCCAAGAGACCCAGTACTTC
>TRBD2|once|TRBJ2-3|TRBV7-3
CASSSVAGPTDTQYF
TGTGCCAGCAGCTCGGTAGCGGGACCCACAGATACGCAGTATTTT
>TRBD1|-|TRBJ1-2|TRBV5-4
CASSSPGQTNYGYTF
TGTGCCAGCAGCTCTCCGGGACAGACTAACTATGGCTACACCTTC
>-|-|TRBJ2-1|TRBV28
CASSSPGGRIGNEQFF
TGTGCCAGCAGTTCCCCCGGGGGGCGGATAGGGAATGAGCAGTTCTTC
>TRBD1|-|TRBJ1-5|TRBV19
CASSTHRGNQPQHF
TGTGCCAGTAGTACTCACAGGGGTAATCAGCCCCAGCATTTT
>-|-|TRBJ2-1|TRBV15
CATSRAMGYNEQFF
TGTGCCACCAGCAGAGCCATGGGGTACAATGAGCAGTTCTTC
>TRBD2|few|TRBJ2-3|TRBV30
CAWSAQLAGTDTQYF
TGTGCCTGGAGTGCGCAACTAGCGGGAACCGATACGCAGTATTTT
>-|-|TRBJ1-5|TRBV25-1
CASRRGNQPQHF
TGTGCCAGCAGGAGGGGAAATCAGCCCCAGCATTTT